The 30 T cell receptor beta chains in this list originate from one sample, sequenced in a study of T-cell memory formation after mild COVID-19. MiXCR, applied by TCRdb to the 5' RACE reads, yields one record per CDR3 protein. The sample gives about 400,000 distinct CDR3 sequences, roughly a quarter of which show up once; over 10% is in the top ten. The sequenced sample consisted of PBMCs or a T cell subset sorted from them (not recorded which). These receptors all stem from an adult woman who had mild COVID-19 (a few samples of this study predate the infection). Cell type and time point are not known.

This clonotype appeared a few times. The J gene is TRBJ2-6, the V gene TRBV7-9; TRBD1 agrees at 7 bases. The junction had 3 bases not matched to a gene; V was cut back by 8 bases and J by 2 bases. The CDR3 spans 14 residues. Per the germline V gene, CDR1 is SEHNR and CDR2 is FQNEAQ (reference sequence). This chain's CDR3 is CASADRAGANVLTF. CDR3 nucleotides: TGTGCCAGCGCAGACAGGGCTGGGGCCAACGTCCTGACTTTC.

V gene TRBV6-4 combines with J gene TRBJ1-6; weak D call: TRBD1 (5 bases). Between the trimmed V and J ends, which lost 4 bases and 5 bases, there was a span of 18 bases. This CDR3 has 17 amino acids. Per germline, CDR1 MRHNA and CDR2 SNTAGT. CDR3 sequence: CASSGTLIGTDNSPLHF. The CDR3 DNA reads TGTGCCAGCAGTGGCACCTTGATTGGGACGGATAATTCACCCCTCCACTTT.

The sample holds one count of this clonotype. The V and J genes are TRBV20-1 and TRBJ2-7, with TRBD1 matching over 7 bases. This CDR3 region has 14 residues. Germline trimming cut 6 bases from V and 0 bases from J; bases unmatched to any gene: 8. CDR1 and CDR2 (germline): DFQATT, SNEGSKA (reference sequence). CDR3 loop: CSARDRVGSYEQYF. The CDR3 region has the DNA TGCAGTGCACGCGACAGGGTGGGCTCCTACGAGCAGTACTTC.

The DNA of the CDR3 is TGTGCCAGCAGTTTATGGGCAGGGGCCGAGGGCGGGGAGCTGTTTTTT. Translation gives CASSLWAGAEGGELFF. This sequence joins TRBV12-3 or TRBV12-4 and TRBJ2-2; tentative D call: TRBD1 (6 bases). Trimming pared 2 bases from V and 7 bases from J, leaving 17 bases between. CDR3 length equals 16 residues.

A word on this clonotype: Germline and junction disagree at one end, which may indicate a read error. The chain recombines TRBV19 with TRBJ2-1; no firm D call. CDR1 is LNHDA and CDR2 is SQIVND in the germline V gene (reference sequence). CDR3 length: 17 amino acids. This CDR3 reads CASSLDHVELSYNEQFF. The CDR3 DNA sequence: TGTGCCAGTAGTTTAGACCATGTCGAGCTCTCCTACAATGAGCAGTTCTTC.

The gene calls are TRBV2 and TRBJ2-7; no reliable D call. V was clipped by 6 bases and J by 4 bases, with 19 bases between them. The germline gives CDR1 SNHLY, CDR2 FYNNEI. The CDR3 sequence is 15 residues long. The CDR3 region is CASSAISVQFYEQYF. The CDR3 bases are TGTGCCAGCAGCGCGATCAGCGTGCAGTTTTACGAGCAGTACTTC.

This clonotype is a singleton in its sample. CDR3 protein: CASSIVRPNNEQFF. In DNA form, the CDR3 reads TGTGCCAGTAGTATAGTTCGCCCTAACAATGAGCAGTTCTTC. This chain links TRBV19 with TRBJ2-1; D remains ambiguous. Trimming removed 1 base from V and 5 bases from J, with 9 bases in between. CDR1 is LNHDA, CDR2 SQIVND, per germline (reference sequence). The CDR3 runs 14 residues.

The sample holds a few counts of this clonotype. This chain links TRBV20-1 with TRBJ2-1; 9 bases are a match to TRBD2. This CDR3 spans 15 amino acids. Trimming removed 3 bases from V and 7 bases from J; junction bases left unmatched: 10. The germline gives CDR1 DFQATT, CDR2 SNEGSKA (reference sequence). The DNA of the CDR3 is TGCAGTGCTAGGGGACTAGCCCGCCCTCGGAATGAGCAGTTCTTC. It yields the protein CSARGLARPRNEQFF.

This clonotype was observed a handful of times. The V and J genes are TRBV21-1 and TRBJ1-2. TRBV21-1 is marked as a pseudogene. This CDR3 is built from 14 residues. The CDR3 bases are TGTGCCAGCAGCAAAGGTGAAGACCTCGATGGCTACACCTTC. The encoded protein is CASSKGEDLDGYTF.

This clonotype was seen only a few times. The CDR3 spells CASSEEPANQPQHF. CDR3 DNA: TGTGCCAGCAGTGAAGAGCCGGCTAATCAGCCCCAGCATTTT. The chain joins TRBV2 to TRBJ1-5; D is ambiguous. V lost 1 base, J lost 4 bases, and 8 bases lay in between. CDR1 SNHLY and CDR2 FYNNEI come from the germline V gene. The CDR3 is made up of 14 amino acids.

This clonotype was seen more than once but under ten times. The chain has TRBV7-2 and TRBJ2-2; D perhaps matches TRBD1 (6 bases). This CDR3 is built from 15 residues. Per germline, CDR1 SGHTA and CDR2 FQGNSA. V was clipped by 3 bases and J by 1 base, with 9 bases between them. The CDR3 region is CASSFRGGNTGELFF. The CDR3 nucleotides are TGTGCCAGCAGCTTCAGGGGTGGGAACACCGGGGAGCTGTTTTTT.

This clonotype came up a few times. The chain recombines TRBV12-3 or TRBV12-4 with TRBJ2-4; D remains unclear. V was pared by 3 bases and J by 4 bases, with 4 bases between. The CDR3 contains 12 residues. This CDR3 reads CASSFAKNIQYF. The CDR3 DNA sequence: TGTGCCAGCAGTTTCGCTAAAAACATTCAGTACTTC.

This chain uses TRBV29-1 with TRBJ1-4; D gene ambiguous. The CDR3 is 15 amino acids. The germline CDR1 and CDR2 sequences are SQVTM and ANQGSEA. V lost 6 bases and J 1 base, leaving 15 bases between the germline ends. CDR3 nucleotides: TGCAGCGTCCTAACCACCCGGGGAACTAATGAAAAACTGTTTTTT. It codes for CSVLTTRGTNEKLFF.

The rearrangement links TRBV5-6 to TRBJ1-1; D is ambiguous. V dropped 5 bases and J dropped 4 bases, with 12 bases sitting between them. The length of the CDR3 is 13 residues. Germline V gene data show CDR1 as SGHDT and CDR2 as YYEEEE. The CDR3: CASSPSAFTEAFF. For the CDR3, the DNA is TGTGCCAGCAGTCCCTCCGCCTTCACTGAAGCTTTCTTT.

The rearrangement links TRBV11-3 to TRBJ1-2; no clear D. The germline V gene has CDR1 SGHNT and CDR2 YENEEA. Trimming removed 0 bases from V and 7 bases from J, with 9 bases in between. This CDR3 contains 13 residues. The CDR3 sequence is CASSLDSQTGYTF. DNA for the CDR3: TGTGCCAGCAGCTTAGACAGCCAGACTGGCTACACCTTC.

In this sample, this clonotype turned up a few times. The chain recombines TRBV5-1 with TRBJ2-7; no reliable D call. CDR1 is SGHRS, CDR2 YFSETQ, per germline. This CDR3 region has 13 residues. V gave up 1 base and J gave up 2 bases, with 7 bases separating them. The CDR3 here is CASSLMPAYEQYF. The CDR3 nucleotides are TGCGCCAGCAGCTTGATGCCGGCCTACGAGCAGTACTTC.

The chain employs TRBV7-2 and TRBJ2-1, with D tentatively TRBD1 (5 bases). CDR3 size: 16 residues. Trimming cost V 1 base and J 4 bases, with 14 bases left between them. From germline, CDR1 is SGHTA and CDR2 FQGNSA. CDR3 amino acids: CASSLGPGYLYNEQFF. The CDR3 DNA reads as TGTGCCAGCAGCTTAGGTCCAGGGTACCTTTACAATGAGCAGTTCTTC.

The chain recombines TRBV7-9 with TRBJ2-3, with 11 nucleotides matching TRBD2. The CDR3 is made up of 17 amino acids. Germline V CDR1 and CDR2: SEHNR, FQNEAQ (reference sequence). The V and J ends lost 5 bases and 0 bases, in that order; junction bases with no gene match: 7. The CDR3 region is CASSVSLAGESTDTQYF. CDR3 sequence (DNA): TGTGCCAGCAGCGTCTCACTAGCGGGGGAAAGCACAGATACGCAGTATTTT.

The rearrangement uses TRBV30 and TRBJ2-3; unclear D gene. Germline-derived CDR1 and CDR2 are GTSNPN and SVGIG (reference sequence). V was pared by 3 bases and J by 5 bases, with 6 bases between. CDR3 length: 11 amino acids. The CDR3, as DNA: TGTGCCTGGAGCTTCCGAGATACGCAGTATTTT. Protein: CAWSFRDTQYF.

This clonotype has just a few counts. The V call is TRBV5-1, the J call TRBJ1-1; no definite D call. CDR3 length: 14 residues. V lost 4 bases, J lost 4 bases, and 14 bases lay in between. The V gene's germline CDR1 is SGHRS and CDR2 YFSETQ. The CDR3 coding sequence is TGCGCCAGCAGCCGGAGTCGTGGGTCCACTGAAGCTTTCTTT. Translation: CASSRSRGSTEAFF.

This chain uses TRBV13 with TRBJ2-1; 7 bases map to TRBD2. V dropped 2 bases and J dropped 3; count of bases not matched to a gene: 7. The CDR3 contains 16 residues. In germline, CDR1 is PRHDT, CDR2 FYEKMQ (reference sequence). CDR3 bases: TGTGCCAGCAGCTTATGGGCGGGAGACAACTACAATGAGCAGTTCTTC. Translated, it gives CASSLWAGDNYNEQFF.

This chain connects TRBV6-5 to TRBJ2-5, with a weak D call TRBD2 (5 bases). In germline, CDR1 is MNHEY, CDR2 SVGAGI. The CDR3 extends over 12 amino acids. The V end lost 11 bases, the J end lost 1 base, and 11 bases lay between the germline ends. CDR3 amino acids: CASRGSQETQYF. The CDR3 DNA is TGTGCCTCCAGAGGGTCCCAAGAGACCCAGTACTTC.

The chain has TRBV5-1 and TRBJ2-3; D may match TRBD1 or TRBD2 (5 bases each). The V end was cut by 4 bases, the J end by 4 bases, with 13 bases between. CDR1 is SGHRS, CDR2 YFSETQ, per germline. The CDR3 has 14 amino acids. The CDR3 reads CASSPRDRADTQYF. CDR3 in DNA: TGCGCCAGCAGCCCCCGGGACCGCGCAGATACGCAGTATTTT.

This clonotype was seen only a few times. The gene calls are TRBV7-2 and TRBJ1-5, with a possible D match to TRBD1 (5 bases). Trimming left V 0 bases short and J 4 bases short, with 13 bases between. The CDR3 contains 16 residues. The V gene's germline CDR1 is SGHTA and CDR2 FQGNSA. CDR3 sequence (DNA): TGTGCCAGCAGCTTAGCCCAGGGACCGAGTAATCAGCCCCAGCATTTT. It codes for CASSLAQGPSNQPQHF.

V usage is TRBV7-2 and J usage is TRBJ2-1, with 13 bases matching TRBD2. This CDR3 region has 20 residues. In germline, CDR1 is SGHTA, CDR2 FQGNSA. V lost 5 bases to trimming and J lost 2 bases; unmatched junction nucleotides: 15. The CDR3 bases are TGTGCCAGCAGCCCCACGGTTTCGGGACTAGCGGGACGCGCCTACAATGAGCAGTTCTTC. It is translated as CASSPTVSGLAGRAYNEQFF.

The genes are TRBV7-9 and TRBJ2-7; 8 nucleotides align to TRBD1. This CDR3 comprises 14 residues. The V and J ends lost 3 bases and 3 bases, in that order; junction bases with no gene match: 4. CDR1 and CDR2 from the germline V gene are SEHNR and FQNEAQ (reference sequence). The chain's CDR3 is CASSLTGVVYEQYF. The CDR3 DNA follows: TGTGCCAGCAGCTTGACAGGGGTGGTCTACGAGCAGTACTTC.

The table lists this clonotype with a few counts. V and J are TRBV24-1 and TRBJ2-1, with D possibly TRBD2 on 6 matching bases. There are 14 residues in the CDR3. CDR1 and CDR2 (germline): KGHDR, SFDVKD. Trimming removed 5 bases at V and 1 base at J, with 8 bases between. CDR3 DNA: TGTGCCACCAGTGGGGGACTTTCCTACAATGAGCAGTTCTTC. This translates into CATSGGLSYNEQFF.

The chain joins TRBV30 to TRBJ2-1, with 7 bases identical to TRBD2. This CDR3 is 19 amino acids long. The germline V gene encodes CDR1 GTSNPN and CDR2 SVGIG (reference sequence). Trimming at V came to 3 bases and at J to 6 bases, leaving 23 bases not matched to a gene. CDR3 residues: CAWRGGTSVLPVSPNEQFF. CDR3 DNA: TGTGCCTGGAGAGGCGGTACTAGCGTATTACCCGTGTCACCCAATGAGCAGTTCTTC.

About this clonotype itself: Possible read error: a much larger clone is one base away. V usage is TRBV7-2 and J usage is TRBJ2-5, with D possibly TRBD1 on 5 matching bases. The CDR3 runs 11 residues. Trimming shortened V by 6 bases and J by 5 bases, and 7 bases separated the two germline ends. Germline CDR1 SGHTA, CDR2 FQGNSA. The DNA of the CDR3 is TGTGCCAGCAGTAACAGGGAGACCCAGTACTTC. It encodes CASSNRETQYF.

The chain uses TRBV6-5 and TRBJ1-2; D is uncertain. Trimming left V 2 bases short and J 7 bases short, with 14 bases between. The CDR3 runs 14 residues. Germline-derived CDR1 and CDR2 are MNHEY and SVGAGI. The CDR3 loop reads CASSYLASSSGYTF. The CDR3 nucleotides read TGTGCCAGCAGTTACCTTGCTTCCAGCAGTGGCTACACCTTC.